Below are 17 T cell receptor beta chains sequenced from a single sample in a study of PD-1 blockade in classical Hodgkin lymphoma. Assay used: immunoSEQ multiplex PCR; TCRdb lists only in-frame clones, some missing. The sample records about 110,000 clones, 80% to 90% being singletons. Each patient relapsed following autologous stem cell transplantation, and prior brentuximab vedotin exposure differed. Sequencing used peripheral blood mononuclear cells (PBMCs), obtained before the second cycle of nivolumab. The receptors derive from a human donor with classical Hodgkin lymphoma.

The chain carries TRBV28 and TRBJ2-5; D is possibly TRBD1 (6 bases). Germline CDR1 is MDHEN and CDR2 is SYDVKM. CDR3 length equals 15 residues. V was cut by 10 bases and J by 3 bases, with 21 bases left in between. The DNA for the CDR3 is TGTGCCACCGAAACGTACAGGGTCCTCGAAGAGACCCAGTACTTC. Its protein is CATETYRVLEETQYF. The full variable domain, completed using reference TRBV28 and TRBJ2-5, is DVKVTQSSRYLVKRTGEKVFLECVQDMDHENMFWYRQDPGLGLRLIYFSYDVKMKEKGDIPEGYSVSREKKERFSLILESASTNQTSMYLCATETYRVLEETQYFGPGTRLLVL.

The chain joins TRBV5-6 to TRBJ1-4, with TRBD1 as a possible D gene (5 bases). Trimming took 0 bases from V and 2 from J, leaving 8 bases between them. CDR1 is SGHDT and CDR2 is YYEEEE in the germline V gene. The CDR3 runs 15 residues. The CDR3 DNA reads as TGTGCCAGCAGCTTGGTGGGGACCACTAATGAAAAACTGTTTTTT. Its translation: CASSLVGTTNEKLFF.

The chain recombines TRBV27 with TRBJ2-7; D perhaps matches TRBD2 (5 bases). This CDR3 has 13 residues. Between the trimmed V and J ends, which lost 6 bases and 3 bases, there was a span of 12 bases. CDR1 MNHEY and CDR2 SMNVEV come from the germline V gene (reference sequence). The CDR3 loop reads CASSREGFYEQYF. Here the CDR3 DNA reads TGTGCCAGCAGCCGCGAGGGATTCTACGAGCAGTACTTC.

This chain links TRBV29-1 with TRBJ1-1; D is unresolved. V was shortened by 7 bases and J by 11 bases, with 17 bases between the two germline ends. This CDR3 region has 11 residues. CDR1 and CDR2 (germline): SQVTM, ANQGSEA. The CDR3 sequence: CSAAQIGRAFF. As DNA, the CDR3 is TGCAGCGCCGCTCAGATCGGCCGGGCTTTCTTT.

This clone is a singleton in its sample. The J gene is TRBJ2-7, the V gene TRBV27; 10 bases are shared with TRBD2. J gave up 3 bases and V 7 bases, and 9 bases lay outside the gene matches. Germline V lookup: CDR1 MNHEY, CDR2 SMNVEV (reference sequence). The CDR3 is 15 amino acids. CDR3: CASKTGLADHYEQYF. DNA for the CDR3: TGTGCCAGCAAGACAGGACTAGCGGACCACTACGAGCAGTACTTC.

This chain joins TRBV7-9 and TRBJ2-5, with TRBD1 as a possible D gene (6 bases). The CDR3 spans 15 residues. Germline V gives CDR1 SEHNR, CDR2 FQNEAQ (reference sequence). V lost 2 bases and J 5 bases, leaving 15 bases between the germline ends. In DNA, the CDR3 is TGTGCCAGCAGCTTAATTGGACAGCAAGGGGAGACCCAGTACTTC. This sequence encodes CASSLIGQQGETQYF.

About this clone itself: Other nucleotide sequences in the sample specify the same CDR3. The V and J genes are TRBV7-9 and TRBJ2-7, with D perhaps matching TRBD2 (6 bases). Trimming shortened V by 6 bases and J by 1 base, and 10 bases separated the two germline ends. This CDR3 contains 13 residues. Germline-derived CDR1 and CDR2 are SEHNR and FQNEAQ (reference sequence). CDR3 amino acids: CASSRDSSYEQYF. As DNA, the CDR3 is TGTGCCAGCAGTAGGGACTCGTCCTACGAGCAGTACTTC. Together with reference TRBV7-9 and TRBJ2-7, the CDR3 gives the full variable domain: DTGVSQNPRHKITKRGQNVTFRCDPISEHNRLYWYRQTLGQGPEFLTYFQNEAQLEKSRLLSDRFSAERPKGSFSTLEIQRTEQGDSAMYLCASSRDSSYEQYFGPGTRLTVT.

The CDR3 nucleotides read TGCGCCAGCAGCCAAGTAAATTTAGGGGTTGACACCGGGGAGCTGTTTTTT. This sequence encodes CASSQVNLGVDTGELFF. J is TRBJ2-2 and V is TRBV4-1; TRBD1 might be the D (5 bases). Looked up from germline, CDR1 is MGHRA and CDR2 is YSYEKL. V gave up 1 base and J gave up 3 bases, with 15 bases separating them. The CDR3 length is 17 residues.

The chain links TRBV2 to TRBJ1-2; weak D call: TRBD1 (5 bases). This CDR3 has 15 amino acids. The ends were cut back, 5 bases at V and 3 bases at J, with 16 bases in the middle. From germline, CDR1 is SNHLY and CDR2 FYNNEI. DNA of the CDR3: TGTGCCAGCAGTCCTGGGGGTTGGGCGGACTATGGCTACACCTTC. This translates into CASSPGGWADYGYTF.

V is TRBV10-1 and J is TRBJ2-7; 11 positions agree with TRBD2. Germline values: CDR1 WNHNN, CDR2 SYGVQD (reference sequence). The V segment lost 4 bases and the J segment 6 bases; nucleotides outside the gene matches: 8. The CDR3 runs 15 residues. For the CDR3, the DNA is TGCGCCAGCAGTGCCGAACTAGCGGGAGTAGGCGAGCAGTACTTC. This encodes CASSAELAGVGEQYF.

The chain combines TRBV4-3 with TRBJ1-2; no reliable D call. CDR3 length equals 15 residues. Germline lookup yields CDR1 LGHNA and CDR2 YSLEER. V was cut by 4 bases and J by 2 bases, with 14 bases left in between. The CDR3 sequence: CASSPYHEINYGYTF. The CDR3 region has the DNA TGCGCCAGCAGCCCTTATCACGAGATCAACTATGGCTACACCTTC.

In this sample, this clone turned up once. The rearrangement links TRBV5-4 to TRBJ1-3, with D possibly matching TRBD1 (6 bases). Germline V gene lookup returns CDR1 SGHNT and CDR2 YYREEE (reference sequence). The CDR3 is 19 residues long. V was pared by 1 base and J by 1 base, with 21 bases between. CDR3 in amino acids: CASSLITFAGRGSGNTIYF. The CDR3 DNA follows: TGTGCCAGCAGCTTGATTACGTTCGCCGGCAGGGGTTCTGGAAACACCATATATTTT.

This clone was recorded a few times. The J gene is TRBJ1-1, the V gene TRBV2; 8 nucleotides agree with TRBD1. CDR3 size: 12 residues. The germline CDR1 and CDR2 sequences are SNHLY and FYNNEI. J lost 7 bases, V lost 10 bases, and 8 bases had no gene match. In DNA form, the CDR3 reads TGTGCCACCCGCGAGGGACAGGTTGAAGCTTTCTTT. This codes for CATREGQVEAFF.

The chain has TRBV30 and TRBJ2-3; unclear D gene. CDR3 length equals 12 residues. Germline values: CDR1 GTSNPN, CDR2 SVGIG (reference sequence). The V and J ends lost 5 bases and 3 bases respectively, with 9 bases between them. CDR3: CAWGVETDTQYF. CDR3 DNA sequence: TGTGCCTGGGGGGTAGAGACAGATACGCAGTATTTT.

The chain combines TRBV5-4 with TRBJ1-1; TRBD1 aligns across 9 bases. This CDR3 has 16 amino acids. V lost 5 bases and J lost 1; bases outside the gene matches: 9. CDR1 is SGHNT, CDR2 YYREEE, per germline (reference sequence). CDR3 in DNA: TGTGCCAGCAGGAACACAGGGGGCGCAGGGAACACTGAAGCTTTCTTT. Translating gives CASRNTGGAGNTEAFF.

CDR3 sequence: CASSTPSNYEQYF. CDR3 bases: TGTGCCAGCAGTACCCCCTCAAACTACGAGCAGTACTTC. The chain has TRBV6-6 and TRBJ2-7; no definite D call. The V and J ends lost 5 bases and 3 bases respectively, with 11 bases between them. The CDR3 is made up of 13 amino acids. Germline-derived CDR1 and CDR2 are MNHNY and SVGAGI (reference sequence).

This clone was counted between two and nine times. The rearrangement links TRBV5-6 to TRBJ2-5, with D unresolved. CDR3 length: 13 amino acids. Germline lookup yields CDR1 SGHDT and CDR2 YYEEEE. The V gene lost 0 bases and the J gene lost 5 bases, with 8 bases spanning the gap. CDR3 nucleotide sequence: TGTGCCAGCAGCTTGGTAGGGCCGGAGACCCAGTACTTC. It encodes CASSLVGPETQYF.